This T cell receptor (beta chain) was retrieved from a study of post-analysis software for immune sequencing data. Turning to the study itself: The study covered relapsing-remitting, secondary progressive and progressive-relapsing courses of multiple sclerosis.

The CDR3 runs to 17 residues. Germline-derived CDR1 and CDR2 are SGHKS and YYEKEE (reference sequence). Study-wide results and limits: Strong co-clustering by F measure linked samples that shared a preparation batch. A handful of TRBV segments, including TRBV5-6, TRBV5-1 and TRBV20-1, were more frequent in patients than controls. Comparison with controls showed significantly lower normalized Chao1 diversity in multiple sclerosis patients.

About this clonotype itself: Its antigen remains unidentified. A much larger clone is a single base away; this may be a read error.

Incorporated into the TCR beta cDNA libraries were unique molecular identifiers, which served to reduce PCR and sequencing biases. TCRdb recomputed calls from the PCR reads with MiXCR, one row per CDR3 protein. The table lists 150,000 to 200,000 distinct CDR3 sequences, approximately 35% of them singletons, with roughly 28% in the top ten. Source: blood, taken after autologous hematopoietic stem cell transplantation. The chain is built from TRBV5-5 and TRBJ2-7; possible D gene TRBD1, 6 bases. The sequence derives from a girl aged 10 to 17 with multiple sclerosis. The CDR3 spells CATSAIIRVRGAYEQYF. In DNA, the CDR3 is TGTGCCACCAGCGCAATAATTCGGGTCAGGGGAGCCTACGAGCAGTACTTC.